This TCR beta chain is from a study of T cell responses to AZD1222 COVID-19 vaccine. Study overall: Second-dose intervals of approximately 4 or approximately 12 weeks were pooled. Study observations and caveats: Baseline seropositivity occurred in only a handful of AZD1222 recipients. Vaccine-associated CD4 TCRs ranged over spike, dominating at 160-218 and 743-854.

Germline V gene lookup returns CDR1 SGHTA and CDR2 FQGNSA. Trimming stripped 1 base from V and 3 bases from J, with 9 bases between. The CDR3 is 14 amino acids. Produced via immunoSEQ multiplex PCR; TCRdb's table is partial and in-frame only. This table holds some 140,000 clones, 93% found once. Note on this clone: Its antigen is as yet unknown.

The TCR sequence derives from an adult in good health. V gene TRBV7-2 combines with J gene TRBJ1-1; D is perhaps TRBD1 (5 bases). The sample in question was peripheral blood, obtained on day 0 of AZD1222 vaccination. The CDR3 region is CASSLVGRDTEAFF. The CDR3 coding sequence is TGTGCCAGCAGCTTAGTCGGCAGGGACACTGAAGCTTTCTTT.